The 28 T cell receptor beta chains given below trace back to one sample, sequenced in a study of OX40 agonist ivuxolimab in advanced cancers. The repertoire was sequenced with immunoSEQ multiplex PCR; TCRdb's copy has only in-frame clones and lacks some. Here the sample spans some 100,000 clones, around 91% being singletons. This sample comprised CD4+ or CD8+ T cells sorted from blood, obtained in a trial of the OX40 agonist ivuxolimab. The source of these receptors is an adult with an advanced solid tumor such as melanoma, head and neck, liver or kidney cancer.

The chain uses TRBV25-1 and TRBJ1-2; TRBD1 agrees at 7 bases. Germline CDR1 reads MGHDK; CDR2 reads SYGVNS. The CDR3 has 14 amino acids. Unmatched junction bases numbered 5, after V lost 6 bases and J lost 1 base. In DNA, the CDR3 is TGTGCCAGCAGCCCGACAGGGTTTAACTATGGCTACACCTTC. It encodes CASSPTGFNYGYTF.

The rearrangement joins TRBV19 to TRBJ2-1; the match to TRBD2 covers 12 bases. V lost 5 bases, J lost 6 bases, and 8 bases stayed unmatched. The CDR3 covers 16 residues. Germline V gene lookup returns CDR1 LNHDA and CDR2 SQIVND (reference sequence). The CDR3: CASSVSSGGASNEQFF. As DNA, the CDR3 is TGTGCCAGTAGTGTTTCTAGCGGGGGGGCTAGCAATGAGCAGTTCTTC.

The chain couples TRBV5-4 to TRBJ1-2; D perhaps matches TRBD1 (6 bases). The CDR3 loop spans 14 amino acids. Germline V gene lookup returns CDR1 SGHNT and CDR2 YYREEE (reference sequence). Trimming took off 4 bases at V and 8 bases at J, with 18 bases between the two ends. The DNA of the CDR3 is TGTGCCAGCAGCAAGAGGACAGAGCCTACCGGCTACACCTTC. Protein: CASSKRTEPTGYTF.

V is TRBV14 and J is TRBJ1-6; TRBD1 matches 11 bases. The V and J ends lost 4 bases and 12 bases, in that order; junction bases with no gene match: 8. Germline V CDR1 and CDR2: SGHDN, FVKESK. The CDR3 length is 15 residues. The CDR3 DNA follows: TGTGCCAGCAGCCCTTCGGGGGGGACAGGGGGACCCCTCCACTTT. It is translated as CASSPSGGTGGPLHF.

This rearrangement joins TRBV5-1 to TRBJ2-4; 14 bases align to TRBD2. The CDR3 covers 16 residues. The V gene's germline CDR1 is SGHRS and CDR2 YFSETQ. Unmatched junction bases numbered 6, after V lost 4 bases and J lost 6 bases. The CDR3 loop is CASSLGLAGAGNIQYF. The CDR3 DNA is TGCGCCAGCAGCCTGGGACTAGCGGGGGCTGGAAACATTCAGTACTTC.

CDR3 DNA sequence: TGTGCCAGCAGCACCCCGGGACAGGGGGTAGACATTCAGTACTTC. This translates into CASSTPGQGVDIQYF. This chain joins TRBV21-1 and TRBJ2-4; the table's D call, TRBD1, has no DNA check behind it. TRBV21-1 is termed a pseudogene. The CDR3 length is 15 residues.

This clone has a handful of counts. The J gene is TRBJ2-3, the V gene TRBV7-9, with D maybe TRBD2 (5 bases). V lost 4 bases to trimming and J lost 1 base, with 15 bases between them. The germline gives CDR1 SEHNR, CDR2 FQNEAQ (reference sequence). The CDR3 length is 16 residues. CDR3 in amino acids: CASSSLAGAGTDTQYF. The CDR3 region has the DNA TGTGCCAGCAGCTCCTTGGCCGGAGCGGGCACAGATACGCAGTATTTT.

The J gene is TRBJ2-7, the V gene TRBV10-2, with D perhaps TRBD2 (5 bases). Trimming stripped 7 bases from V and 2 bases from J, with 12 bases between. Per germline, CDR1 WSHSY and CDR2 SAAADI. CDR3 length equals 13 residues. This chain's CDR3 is CASIRGGAYEQYF. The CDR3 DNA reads TGCGCCAGCATTAGAGGAGGCGCCTACGAGCAGTACTTC.

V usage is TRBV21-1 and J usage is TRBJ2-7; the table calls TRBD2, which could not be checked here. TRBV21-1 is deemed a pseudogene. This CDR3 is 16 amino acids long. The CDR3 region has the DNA TGTGCCAGCAGCAAAGCGGAGGCTAGCGGGAACTACGAGCAGTACTTC. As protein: CASSKAEASGNYEQYF.

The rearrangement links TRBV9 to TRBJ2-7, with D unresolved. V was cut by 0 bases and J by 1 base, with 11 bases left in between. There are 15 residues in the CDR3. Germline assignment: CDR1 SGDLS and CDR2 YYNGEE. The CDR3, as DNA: TGTGCCAGCAGCGTAGACCCTAGTGGATCCTACGAGCAGTACTTC. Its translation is CASSVDPSGSYEQYF. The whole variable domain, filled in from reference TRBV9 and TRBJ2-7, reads DSGVTQTPKHLITATGQRVTLRCSPRSGDLSVYWYQQSLDQGLQFLIQYYNGEERAKGNILERFSAQQFPDLHSELNLSSLELGDSALYFCASSVDPSGSYEQYFGPGTRLTVT.

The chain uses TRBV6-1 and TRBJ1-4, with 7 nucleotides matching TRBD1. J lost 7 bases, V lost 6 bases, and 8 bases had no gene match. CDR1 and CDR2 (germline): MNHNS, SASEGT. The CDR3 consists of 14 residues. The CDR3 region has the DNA TGTGCCAGCAGCCCCCAGGGGGTTCCTGAAAAACTGTTTTTT. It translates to CASSPQGVPEKLFF.

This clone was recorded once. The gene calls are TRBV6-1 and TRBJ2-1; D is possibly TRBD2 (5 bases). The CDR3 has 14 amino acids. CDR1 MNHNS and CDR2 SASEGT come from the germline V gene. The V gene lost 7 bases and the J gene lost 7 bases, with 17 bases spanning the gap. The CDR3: CASNPDPPGNEQFF. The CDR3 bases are TGTGCCAGCAACCCGGACCCCCCGGGGAATGAGCAGTTCTTC.

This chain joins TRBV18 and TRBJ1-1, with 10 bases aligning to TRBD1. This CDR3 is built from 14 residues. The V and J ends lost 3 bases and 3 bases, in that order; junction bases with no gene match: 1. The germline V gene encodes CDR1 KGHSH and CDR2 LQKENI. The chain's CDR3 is CASSPTGGYTEAFF. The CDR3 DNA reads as TGTGCCAGCTCACCGACAGGGGGCTACACTGAAGCTTTCTTT.

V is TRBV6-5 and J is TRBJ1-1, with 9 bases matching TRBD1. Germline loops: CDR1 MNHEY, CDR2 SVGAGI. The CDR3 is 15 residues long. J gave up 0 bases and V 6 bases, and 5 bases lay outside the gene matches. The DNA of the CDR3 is TGTGCCAGCAGCCTACAGGGGGCGGTGAACACTGAAGCTTTCTTT. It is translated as CASSLQGAVNTEAFF.

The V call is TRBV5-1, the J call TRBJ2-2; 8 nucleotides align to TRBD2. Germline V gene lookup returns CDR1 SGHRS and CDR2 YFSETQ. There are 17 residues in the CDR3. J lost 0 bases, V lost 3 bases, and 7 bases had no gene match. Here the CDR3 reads CASSSTLAGANTGELFF. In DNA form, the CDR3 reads TGCGCCAGCAGCTCCACTCTAGCGGGTGCGAACACCGGGGAGCTGTTTTTT.

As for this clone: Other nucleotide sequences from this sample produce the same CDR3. The CDR3 is CASSILRNTEAFF. Written as DNA, the CDR3 is TGTGCCAGTAGTATTCTCAGGAACACTGAAGCTTTCTTT. The chain recombines TRBV19 with TRBJ1-1; no reliable D call. The germline V and J ends were trimmed by 3 bases and 1 base, with 6 bases remaining between them. CDR1 and CDR2 (germline): LNHDA, SQIVND (reference sequence). CDR3 length: 13 residues.

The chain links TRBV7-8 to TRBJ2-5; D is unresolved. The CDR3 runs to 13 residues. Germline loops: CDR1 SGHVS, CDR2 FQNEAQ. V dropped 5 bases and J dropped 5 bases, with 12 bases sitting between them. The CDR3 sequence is CASSRRVAETQYF. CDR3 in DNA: TGTGCCAGCAGCCGGCGCGTGGCGGAGACCCAGTACTTC.

CDR3 DNA: TGCGCCAGCAGCGGGACAGGGGGCTCGGTCAGAGAGACCCAGTACTTC. Translating it yields CASSGTGGSVRETQYF. The chain joins TRBV5-1 to TRBJ2-5, with 12 bases aligning to TRBD1. V gave up 4 bases and J gave up 4 bases; unmatched junction bases: 8. Germline V gives CDR1 SGHRS, CDR2 YFSETQ. CDR3 length: 16 amino acids.

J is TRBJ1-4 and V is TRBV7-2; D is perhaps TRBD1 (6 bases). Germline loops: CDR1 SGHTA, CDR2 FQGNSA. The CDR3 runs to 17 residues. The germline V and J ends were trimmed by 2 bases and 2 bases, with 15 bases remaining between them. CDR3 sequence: CASSLRVAGGTNEKLFF. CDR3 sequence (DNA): TGTGCCAGCAGCTTAAGGGTCGCGGGGGGCACTAATGAAAAACTGTTTTTT.

CDR3 residues: CASDRTGRMNTEAFF. The CDR3 coding sequence is TGTGCCAGCGATCGGACGGGGCGGATGAACACTGAAGCTTTCTTT. This sequence joins TRBV11-2 and TRBJ1-1, with a tentative D call TRBD1 (5 bases). Trimming stripped 8 bases from V and 0 bases from J, with 16 bases between. Germline CDR1 is SGHAT and CDR2 is FQNNGV. The CDR3 runs 15 residues.

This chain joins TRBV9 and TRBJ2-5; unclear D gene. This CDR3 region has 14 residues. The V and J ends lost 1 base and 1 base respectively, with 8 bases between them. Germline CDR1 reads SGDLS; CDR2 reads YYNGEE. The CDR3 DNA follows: TGTGCCAGCAGCGTACTCGACCTCCAAGAGACCCAGTACTTC. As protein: CASSVLDLQETQYF.

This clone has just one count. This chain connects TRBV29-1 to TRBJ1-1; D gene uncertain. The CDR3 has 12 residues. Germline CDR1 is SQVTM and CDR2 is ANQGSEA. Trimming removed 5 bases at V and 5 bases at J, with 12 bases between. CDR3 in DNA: TGCAGCGTTCACCCGGGAGGGACTGAAGCTTTCTTT. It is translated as CSVHPGGTEAFF.

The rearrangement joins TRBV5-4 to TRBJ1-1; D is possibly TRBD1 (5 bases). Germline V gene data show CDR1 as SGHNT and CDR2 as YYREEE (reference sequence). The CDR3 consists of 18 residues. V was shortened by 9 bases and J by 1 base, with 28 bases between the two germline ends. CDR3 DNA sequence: TGTGCCATACAGCTTGAGGGGCAAGCGCCGTGGGCGAACACTGAAGCTTTCTTT. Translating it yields CAIQLEGQAPWANTEAFF.

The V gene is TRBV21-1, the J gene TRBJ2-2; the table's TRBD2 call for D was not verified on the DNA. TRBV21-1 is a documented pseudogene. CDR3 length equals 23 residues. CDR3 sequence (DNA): TGTGCCAGCAGCAAATGCGAGATGTGGAAGGTGGAGAGGGTGCCTACGAACACCGGGGAGCTGTTTTTT. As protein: CASSKCEMWKVERVPTNTGELFF.

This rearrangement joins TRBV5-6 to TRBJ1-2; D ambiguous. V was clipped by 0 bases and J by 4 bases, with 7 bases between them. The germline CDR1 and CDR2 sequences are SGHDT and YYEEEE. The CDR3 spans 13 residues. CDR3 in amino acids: CASSLGQIYGYTF. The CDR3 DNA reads TGTGCCAGCAGCTTGGGGCAAATCTATGGCTACACCTTC.

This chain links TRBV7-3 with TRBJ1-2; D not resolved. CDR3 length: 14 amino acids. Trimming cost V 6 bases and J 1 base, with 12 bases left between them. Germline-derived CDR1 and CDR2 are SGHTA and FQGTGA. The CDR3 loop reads CASSPGRINYGYTF. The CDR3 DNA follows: TGTGCCAGCAGTCCCGGACGAATTAACTATGGCTACACCTTC. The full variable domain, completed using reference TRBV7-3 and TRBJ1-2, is GAGVSQTPSNKVTEKGKYVELRCDPISGHTALYWYRQSLGQGPEFLIYFQGTGAADDSGLPNDRFFAVRPEGSVSTLKIQRTERGDSAVYLCASSPGRINYGYTFGSGTRLTVV.

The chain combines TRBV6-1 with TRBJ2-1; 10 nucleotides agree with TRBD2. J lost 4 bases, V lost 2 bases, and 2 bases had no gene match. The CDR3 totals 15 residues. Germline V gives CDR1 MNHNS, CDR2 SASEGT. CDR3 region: CASSELAGDYNEQFF. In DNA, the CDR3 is TGTGCCAGCAGTGAACTAGCGGGAGATTACAATGAGCAGTTCTTC.

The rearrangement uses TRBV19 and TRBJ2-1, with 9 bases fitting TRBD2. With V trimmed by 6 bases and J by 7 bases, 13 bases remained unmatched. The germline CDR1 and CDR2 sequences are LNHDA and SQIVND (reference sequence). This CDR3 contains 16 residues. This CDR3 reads CASSAKRGGRVNEQFF. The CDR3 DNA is TGTGCCAGTAGCGCGAAAAGGGGCGGGAGGGTTAATGAGCAGTTCTTC. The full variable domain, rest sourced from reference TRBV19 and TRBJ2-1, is DGGITQSPKYLFRKEGQNVTLSCEQNLNHDAMYWYRQDPGQGLRLIYYSQIVNDFQKGDIAEGYSVSREKKESFPLTVTSAQKNPTAFYLCASSAKRGGRVNEQFFGPGTRLTVL.